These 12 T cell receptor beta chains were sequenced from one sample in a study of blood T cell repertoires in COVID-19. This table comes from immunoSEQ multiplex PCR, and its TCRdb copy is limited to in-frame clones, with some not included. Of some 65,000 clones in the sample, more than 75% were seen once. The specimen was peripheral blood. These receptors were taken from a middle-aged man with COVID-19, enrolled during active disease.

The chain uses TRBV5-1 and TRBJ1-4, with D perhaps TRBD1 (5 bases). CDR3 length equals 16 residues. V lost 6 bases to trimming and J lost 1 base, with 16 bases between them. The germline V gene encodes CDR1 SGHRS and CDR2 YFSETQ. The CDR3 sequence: CASKRGGRGTNEKLFF. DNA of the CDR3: TGCGCCAGCAAACGCGGGGGAAGAGGAACTAATGAAAAACTGTTTTTT.

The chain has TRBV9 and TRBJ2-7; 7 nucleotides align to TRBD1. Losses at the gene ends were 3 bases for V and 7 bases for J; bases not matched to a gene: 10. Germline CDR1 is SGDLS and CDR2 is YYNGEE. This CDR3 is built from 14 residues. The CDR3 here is CASSATGSLGEQYF. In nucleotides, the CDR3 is TGTGCCAGCAGCGCGACAGGGAGCCTTGGGGAGCAGTACTTC. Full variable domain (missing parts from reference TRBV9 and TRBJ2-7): DSGVTQTPKHLITATGQRVTLRCSPRSGDLSVYWYQQSLDQGLQFLIQYYNGEERAKGNILERFSAQQFPDLHSELNLSSLELGDSALYFCASSATGSLGEQYFGPGTRLTVT.

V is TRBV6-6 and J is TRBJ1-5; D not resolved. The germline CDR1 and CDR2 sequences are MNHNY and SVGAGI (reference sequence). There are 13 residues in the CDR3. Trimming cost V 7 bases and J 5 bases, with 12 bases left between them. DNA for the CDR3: TGTGCCAGCACCACGTCCCAGGATCAGCCCCAGCATTTT. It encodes CASTTSQDQPQHF.

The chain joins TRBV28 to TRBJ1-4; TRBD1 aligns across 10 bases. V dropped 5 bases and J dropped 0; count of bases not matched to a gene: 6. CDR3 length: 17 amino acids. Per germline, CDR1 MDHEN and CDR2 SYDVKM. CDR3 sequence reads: CASSGTGAIATNEKLFF. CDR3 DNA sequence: TGTGCCAGCAGTGGGACAGGGGCTATAGCAACTAATGAAAAACTGTTTTTT.

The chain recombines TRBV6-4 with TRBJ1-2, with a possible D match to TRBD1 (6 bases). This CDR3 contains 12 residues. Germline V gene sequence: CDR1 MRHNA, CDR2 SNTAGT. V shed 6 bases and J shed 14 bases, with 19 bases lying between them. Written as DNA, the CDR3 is TGTGCCAGCAGCGACCGGGACACCCAGTGGACCTTC. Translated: CASSDRDTQWTF.

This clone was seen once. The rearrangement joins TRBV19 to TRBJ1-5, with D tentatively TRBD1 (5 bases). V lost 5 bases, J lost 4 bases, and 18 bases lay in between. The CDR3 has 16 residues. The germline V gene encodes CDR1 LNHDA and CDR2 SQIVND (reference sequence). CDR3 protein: CASSSSPLRGNQPQHF. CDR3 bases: TGTGCCAGTAGTTCCTCCCCCCTTCGGGGGAATCAGCCCCAGCATTTT.

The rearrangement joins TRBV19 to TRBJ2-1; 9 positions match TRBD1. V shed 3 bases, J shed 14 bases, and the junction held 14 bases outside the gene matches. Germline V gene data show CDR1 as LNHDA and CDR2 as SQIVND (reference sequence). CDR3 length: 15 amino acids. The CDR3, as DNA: TGTGCCAGTAGTATGGGGAGGACAGGGGAGGGCACGGAGTTCTTC. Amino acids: CASSMGRTGEGTEFF.

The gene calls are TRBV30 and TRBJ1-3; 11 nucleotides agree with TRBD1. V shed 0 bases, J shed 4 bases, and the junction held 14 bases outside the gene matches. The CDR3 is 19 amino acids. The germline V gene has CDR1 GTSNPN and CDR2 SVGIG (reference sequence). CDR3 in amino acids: CAWSVGAPGQGVGGNTIYF. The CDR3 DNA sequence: TGTGCCTGGAGTGTAGGGGCTCCGGGACAGGGGGTTGGAGGAAACACCATATATTTT. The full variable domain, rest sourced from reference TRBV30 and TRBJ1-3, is SQTIHQWPATLVQPVGSPLSLECTVEGTSNPNLYWYRQAAGRGLQLLFYSVGIGQISSEVPQNLSASRPQDRQFILSSKKLLLSDSGFYLCAWSVGAPGQGVGGNTIYFGEGSWLTVV.

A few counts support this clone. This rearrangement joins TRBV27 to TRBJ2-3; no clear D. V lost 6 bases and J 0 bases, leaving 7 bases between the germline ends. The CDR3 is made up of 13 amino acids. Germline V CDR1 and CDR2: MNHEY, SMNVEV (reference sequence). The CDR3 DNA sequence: TGTGCCAGCAGGCGTGCCAGCACAGATACGCAGTATTTT. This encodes CASRRASTDTQYF.

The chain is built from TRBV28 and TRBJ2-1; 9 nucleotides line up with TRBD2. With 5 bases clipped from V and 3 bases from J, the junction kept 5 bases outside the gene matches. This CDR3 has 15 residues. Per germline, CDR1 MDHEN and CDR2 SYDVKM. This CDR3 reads CASSPTSGYYNEQFF. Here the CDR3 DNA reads TGTGCCAGCAGTCCGACTAGCGGCTACTACAATGAGCAGTTCTTC.

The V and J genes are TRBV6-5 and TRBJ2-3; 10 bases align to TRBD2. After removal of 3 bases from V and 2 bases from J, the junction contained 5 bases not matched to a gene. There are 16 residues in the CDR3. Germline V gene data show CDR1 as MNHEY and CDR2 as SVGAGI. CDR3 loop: CASSYNLAGVTDTQYF. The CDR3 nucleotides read TGTGCCAGCAGTTATAACCTAGCGGGGGTCACAGATACGCAGTATTTT.

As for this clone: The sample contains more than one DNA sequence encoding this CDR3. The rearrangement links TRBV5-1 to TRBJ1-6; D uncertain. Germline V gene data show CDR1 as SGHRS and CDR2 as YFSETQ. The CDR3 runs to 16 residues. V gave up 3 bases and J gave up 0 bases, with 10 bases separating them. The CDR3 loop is CASSSQASSYNSPLHF. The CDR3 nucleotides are TGCGCCAGCAGCTCTCAGGCGAGCTCCTATAATTCACCCCTCCACTTT.